Shown below are 14 T cell receptor beta chains from a single sample sequenced in a study of control samples from healthy donors and cancer patients. Sequenced by immunoSEQ multiplex PCR; TCRdb stores in-frame clones only, minus some. The sample carries more than 35,000 clones, roughly 94% recorded once. The material sequenced was blood. Receptors were obtained from a man aged 55 to 69 in good health.

The chain uses TRBV7-9 and TRBJ1-1; 7 nucleotides agree with TRBD1. Germline V lookup: CDR1 SEHNR, CDR2 FQNEAQ (reference sequence). J was trimmed by 1 base and V by 4 bases; bases with no gene match: 0. The CDR3 runs to 13 residues. The CDR3 reads CASSWDRNTEAFF. The CDR3 DNA is TGTGCCAGCAGCTGGGACAGGAACACTGAAGCTTTCTTT.

The chain joins TRBV2 to TRBJ1-5; D possibly corresponds to TRBD1 (5 bases). CDR3 length: 15 residues. Per the germline V gene, CDR1 is SNHLY and CDR2 is FYNNEI. V was pared by 7 bases and J by 1 base, with 14 bases between. CDR3 DNA sequence: TGTGCCAGCAATATGGGGGGGTCCAGCAATCAGCCCCAGCATTTT. Translation gives CASNMGGSSNQPQHF. Together with reference TRBV2 and TRBJ1-5, the CDR3 gives the full variable domain: EPEVTQTPSHQVTQMGQEVILRCVPISNHLYFYWYRQILGQKVEFLVSFYNNEISEKSEIFDDQFSVERPDGSNFTLKIRSTKLEDSAMYFCASNMGGSSNQPQHFGDGTRLSIL.

The V gene is TRBV3-1 (or the pseudogene TRBV3-2), the J gene TRBJ1-4; 9 positions match TRBD1. Per the germline V gene, CDR1 is LGHDT and CDR2 is YNNKEL (reference sequence). J lost 8 bases, V lost 1 base, and 2 bases had no gene match. This CDR3 has 14 amino acids. CDR3 region: CASSQGTGVEKLFF. The CDR3 DNA follows: TGTGCCAGCAGCCAAGGGACAGGGGTGGAAAAACTGTTTTTT.

V is TRBV24-1 and J is TRBJ2-3; D gene unclear. CDR1 and CDR2 from the germline V gene are KGHDR and SFDVKD. The CDR3 has 13 residues. The V gene lost 4 bases and the J gene lost 7 bases, with 11 bases spanning the gap. The DNA of the CDR3 is TGTGCCACCAGTGACCAGCCTTGGAATACGCAGTATTTT. This sequence encodes CATSDQPWNTQYF.

J is TRBJ2-3 and V is TRBV3-1 (or the pseudogene TRBV3-2); D may be TRBD2 (7 bases). Trimming took 2 bases from V and 6 from J, leaving 12 bases between them. The CDR3 totals 14 residues. Per the germline V gene, CDR1 is LGHDT and CDR2 is YNNKEL (reference sequence). The CDR3 protein is CASSQRGGEDTQYF. The CDR3 nucleotides are TGTGCCAGCAGCCAAAGGGGGGGGGAGGATACGCAGTATTTT.

The V and J genes are TRBV2 and TRBJ1-4; D gene unclear. The CDR3 consists of 13 residues. Germline lookup yields CDR1 SNHLY and CDR2 FYNNEI. The germline V and J ends were trimmed by 6 bases and 8 bases, with 13 bases remaining between them. The CDR3, as DNA: TGTGCCAGCAGCCCCAACAGAGGCGAAAAACTGTTTTTT. Translating it yields CASSPNRGEKLFF. Complete variable domain (other parts from reference TRBV2 and TRBJ1-4): EPEVTQTPSHQVTQMGQEVILRCVPISNHLYFYWYRQILGQKVEFLVSFYNNEISEKSEIFDDQFSVERPDGSNFTLKIRSTKLEDSAMYFCASSPNRGEKLFFGSGTQLSVL.

This clone has just one count. This chain uses TRBV7-2 with TRBJ2-5; tentative D call: TRBD2 (7 bases). This CDR3 comprises 15 residues. V lost 1 base, J lost 5 bases, and 14 bases lay in between. From germline, CDR1 is SGHTA and CDR2 FQGNSA. CDR3 sequence reads: CASSLGGGGGETQYF. The DNA for the CDR3 is TGTGCCAGCAGCTTAGGTGGAGGGGGGGGTGAGACCCAGTACTTC. The variable domain in full, with the rest retrieved from reference TRBV7-2 and TRBJ2-5, is GAGVSQSPSNKVTEKGKDVELRCDPISGHTALYWYRQSLGQGLEFLIYFQGNSAPDKSGLPSDRFSAERTGGSVSTLTIQRTQQEDSAVYLCASSLGGGGGETQYFGPGTRLLVL.

V usage is TRBV6-5 and J usage is TRBJ2-1; D perhaps matches TRBD1 (6 bases). V dropped 7 bases and J dropped 7 bases, with 11 bases sitting between them. The germline CDR1 and CDR2 sequences are MNHEY and SVGAGI. The CDR3 has 12 amino acids. CDR3: CASNFRGNEQFF. DNA of the CDR3: TGTGCCAGCAATTTCAGGGGAAATGAGCAGTTCTTC.

V and J are TRBV20-1 and TRBJ1-1; D is possibly TRBD1 (6 bases). V was shortened by 3 bases and J by 3 bases, with 11 bases between the two germline ends. CDR1 and CDR2 (germline): DFQATT, SNEGSKA (reference sequence). This CDR3 comprises 13 residues. The CDR3 region is CSASRDTDTEAFF. The CDR3 DNA sequence: TGCAGTGCTAGTCGGGACACGGACACTGAAGCTTTCTTT.

The rearrangement joins TRBV3-1 (or the pseudogene TRBV3-2) to TRBJ2-3; 14 bases align to TRBD2. This CDR3 region has 20 residues. Per the germline V gene, CDR1 is LGHDT and CDR2 is YNNKEL (reference sequence). Unmatched junction bases numbered 8, after V lost 0 bases and J lost 0 bases. The CDR3 here is CASSQDLATSGRGSTDTQYF. In DNA form, the CDR3 reads TGTGCCAGCAGCCAAGATCTGGCGACTAGCGGGAGGGGAAGCACAGATACGCAGTATTTT.

This sequence joins TRBV10-3 and TRBJ1-6; no firm D call. This CDR3 region has 14 residues. The germline V gene encodes CDR1 ENHRY and CDR2 SYGVKD. Trimming removed 3 bases from V and 6 bases from J, with 9 bases in between. The CDR3 DNA reads TGTGCCATCAGTGAAGCGGTCACTAATTCACCCCTCCACTTT. Translated: CAISEAVTNSPLHF.

The chain has TRBV28 and TRBJ1-6, with TRBD1 as a possible D gene (6 bases). Germline V gene data show CDR1 as MDHEN and CDR2 as SYDVKM. Between the trimmed V and J ends, which lost 3 bases and 7 bases, there was a span of 13 bases. This CDR3 region has 15 residues. The CDR3 reads CASSLGGRGNSPLHF. The CDR3, as DNA: TGTGCCAGCAGTTTGGGGGGCAGGGGAAATTCACCCCTCCACTTT.

The chain couples TRBV20-1 to TRBJ2-7, with D uncertain. The germline V and J ends were trimmed by 3 bases and 3 bases, with 18 bases remaining between them. CDR1 DFQATT and CDR2 SNEGSKA come from the germline V gene (reference sequence). This CDR3 has 15 amino acids. The CDR3 region has the DNA TGCAGTGCTAGTTTAGGCCTCGGGCCGAGCTACGAGCAGTACTTC. This codes for CSASLGLGPSYEQYF.

The chain joins TRBV10-3 to TRBJ2-3, with a possible D match to TRBD2 (6 bases). CDR1 ENHRY and CDR2 SYGVKD come from the germline V gene. Trimming removed 3 bases from V and 8 bases from J, with 15 bases in between. The CDR3 length is 14 residues. The CDR3 loop reads CAISDPGGTGTQYF. CDR3 sequence (DNA): TGTGCCATCAGTGACCCTGGGGGGACGGGTACGCAGTATTTT.